Shown below are 19 T cell receptor beta chains from a single sample sequenced in a study of cytomegalovirus exposure and HLA in healthy donors. Primers: 60 Vbeta forward and 13 Jbeta reverse. The data were produced by immunoSEQ multiplex PCR, yet TCRdb's version contains in-frame clones alone and is incomplete. In total, the table holds 80,000 to 100,000 clones. The sequencing input was PBMCs. These receptor sequences come from a man aged 50 to 60 in good health and CMV-seronegative.

CDR3 region: CASAREPNSNQPQHF. The CDR3 nucleotides are TGTGCCAGCGCGCGAGAACCGAATAGCAATCAGCCCCAGCATTTT. The chain uses TRBV9 and TRBJ1-5; no clear D gene. This CDR3 spans 15 amino acids. The V end was cut by 7 bases, the J end by 0 bases, with 14 bases between. In germline, CDR1 is SGDLS, CDR2 YYNGEE.

The gene calls are TRBV5-1 and TRBJ2-7; possible D gene TRBD1, 6 bases. The germline V gene has CDR1 SGHRS and CDR2 YFSETQ. V was clipped by 0 bases and J by 5 bases, with 15 bases between them. This CDR3 comprises 15 residues. The CDR3 DNA sequence: TGCGCCAGCAGCTTGGCGGGCAGGGGTAAGGACGAGCAGTACTTC. Its translation: CASSLAGRGKDEQYF.

V gene TRBV19 combines with J gene TRBJ1-1; 9 positions match TRBD1. With V trimmed by 6 bases and J by 6 bases, 5 bases remained unmatched. The length of the CDR3 is 13 residues. CDR1 is LNHDA and CDR2 is SQIVND in the germline V gene (reference sequence). CDR3 sequence (DNA): TGTGCCAGTAGGTACAGGGGGCGAGCTGAAGCTTTCTTT. Its protein is CASRYRGRAEAFF.

The V and J genes are TRBV6-5 and TRBJ1-2, with 8 bases lining up with TRBD1. Losses at the gene ends were 0 bases for V and 1 base for J; bases not matched to a gene: 4. The CDR3 consists of 16 residues. Looked up from germline, CDR1 is MNHEY and CDR2 is SVGAGI. The CDR3 here is CASSYSYRGSNYGYTF. The CDR3 bases are TGTGCCAGCAGTTACTCCTACAGGGGGAGTAACTATGGCTACACCTTC.

The chain recombines TRBV19 with TRBJ1-2, with TRBD1 as a possible D gene (5 bases). This CDR3 is 15 amino acids long. V was cut by 0 bases and J by 3 bases, with 11 bases left in between. Germline loops: CDR1 LNHDA, CDR2 SQIVND (reference sequence). DNA for the CDR3: TGTGCCAGTAGTATAGACGGGCCGGGGGACTATGGCTACACCTTC. This gives the protein CASSIDGPGDYGYTF.

The chain uses TRBV9 and TRBJ1-1; D remains unclear. The CDR3 loop spans 13 amino acids. With 0 bases removed from V and 3 bases from J, the gap between germline ends came to 6 bases. Germline loops: CDR1 SGDLS, CDR2 YYNGEE. The CDR3 DNA sequence: TGTGCCAGCAGCGTAGTAACGGACACTGAAGCTTTCTTT. Amino acid sequence: CASSVVTDTEAFF. The full variable domain, rest sourced from reference TRBV9 and TRBJ1-1, is DSGVTQTPKHLITATGQRVTLRCSPRSGDLSVYWYQQSLDQGLQFLIQYYNGEERAKGNILERFSAQQFPDLHSELNLSSLELGDSALYFCASSVVTDTEAFFGQGTRLTVV.

This chain links TRBV5-4 with TRBJ2-1; D ambiguous. Germline CDR1 reads SGHNT; CDR2 reads YYREEE (reference sequence). Trimming shortened V by 1 base and J by 5 bases, and 19 bases separated the two germline ends. This CDR3 region has 17 residues. For the CDR3, the DNA is TGTGCCAGCAGCTTGCGGGTCGAGAGGATTCGGCACAATGAGCAGTTCTTC. This translates into CASSLRVERIRHNEQFF. The complete variable domain, with remaining parts taken from reference TRBV5-4 and TRBJ2-1, reads ETGVTQSPTHLIKTRGQQVTLRCSSQSGHNTVSWYQQALGQGPQFIFQYYREEENGRGNFPPRFSGLQFPNYSSELNVNALELDDSALYLCASSLRVERIRHNEQFFGPGTRLTVL.

The DNA of the CDR3 is TGTGCCAGCAGCTACCAAGCGGGCCGCACAGATACGCAGTATTTT. Residues: CASSYQAGRTDTQYF. The rearrangement joins TRBV7-3 to TRBJ2-3, with D tentatively TRBD2 (6 bases). Trimming stripped 4 bases from V and 1 base from J, with 12 bases between. CDR1 is SGHTA and CDR2 is FQGTGA in the germline V gene. The CDR3 extends over 15 amino acids.

The rearrangement joins TRBV27 to TRBJ1-1, with TRBD1 as a possible D gene (5 bases). Between the trimmed V and J ends, which lost 6 bases and 0 bases, there was a span of 8 bases. This CDR3 region has 13 residues. Germline CDR1 reads MNHEY; CDR2 reads SMNVEV (reference sequence). CDR3 nucleotide sequence: TGTGCCAGCAGGCCAGGGTTGAACACTGAAGCTTTCTTT. It yields the protein CASRPGLNTEAFF.

The genes are TRBV5-1 and TRBJ2-7, with D unresolved. This CDR3 has 13 amino acids. The germline V gene encodes CDR1 SGHRS and CDR2 YFSETQ. V was pared by 2 bases and J by 2 bases, with 8 bases between. CDR3 bases: TGCGCCAGCAGCTTCGGCAGGACCTACGAGCAGTACTTC. Its translation is CASSFGRTYEQYF.

The chain uses TRBV5-1 and TRBJ2-2; TRBD2 matches 10 bases. Germline CDR1 reads SGHRS; CDR2 reads YFSETQ. The CDR3 has 15 amino acids. The trim removed 2 bases at V and 3 bases at J, leaving 1 base unmatched. CDR3: CASSFSGGYTGELFF. CDR3 DNA sequence: TGCGCCAGCAGCTTTAGCGGGGGGTACACCGGGGAGCTGTTTTTT. The whole variable domain, remainder taken from reference TRBV5-1 and TRBJ2-2, is KAGVTQTPRYLIKTRGQQVTLSCSPISGHRSVSWYQQTPGQGLQFLFEYFSETQRNKGNFPGRFSGRQFSNSRSEMNVSTLELGDSALYLCASSFSGGYTGELFFGEGSRLTVL.

The chain uses TRBV2 and TRBJ1-3; D is undetermined. Per germline, CDR1 SNHLY and CDR2 FYNNEI. V shed 3 bases and J shed 0 bases, with 9 bases lying between them. CDR3 size: 15 residues. CDR3 region: CASSDSDFSGNTIYF. The CDR3 DNA is TGTGCCAGCAGTGACTCGGACTTCTCTGGAAACACCATATATTTT.

The J gene is TRBJ2-5, the V gene TRBV4-2; 8 nucleotides agree with TRBD2. J gave up 1 base and V 3 bases, and 1 base lay outside the gene matches. The CDR3 has 14 amino acids. Germline V gene sequence: CDR1 LGHNA, CDR2 YNFKEQ. The CDR3 bases are TGTGCCAGCAGCCACGCGGGGGGCCAAGAGACCCAGTACTTC. This translates into CASSHAGGQETQYF.

The chain is built from TRBV2 and TRBJ1-2; D may be TRBD1 (5 bases). V lost 4 bases to trimming and J lost 4 bases, with 13 bases between them. Looked up from germline, CDR1 is SNHLY and CDR2 is FYNNEI. This CDR3 comprises 14 residues. The CDR3 region is CASSGAGSGYGYTF. The CDR3 DNA reads TGTGCCAGCAGTGGGGCAGGGTCTGGCTATGGCTACACCTTC.

The CDR3 sequence is CASSETGDEQYF. The CDR3 nucleotides read TGTGCCAGCAGTGAAACGGGGGACGAGCAGTACTTC. This chain uses TRBV6-1 with TRBJ2-7, with a tentative D call TRBD2 (6 bases). CDR3 length equals 12 residues. Germline assignment: CDR1 MNHNS and CDR2 SASEGT. Trimming removed 2 bases at V and 5 bases at J, with 7 bases between.

This chain connects TRBV2 to TRBJ1-3; D not resolved. CDR1 and CDR2 (germline): SNHLY, FYNNEI. The CDR3 length is 14 residues. V was shortened by 5 bases and J by 0 bases, with 8 bases between the two germline ends. CDR3: CASSHGISGNTIYF. In DNA, the CDR3 is TGTGCCAGCAGTCACGGGATCTCTGGAAACACCATATATTTT.

The chain has TRBV5-3 and TRBJ1-5; 9 bases agree with TRBD1. TRBV5-3 is reported as an ORF; its role is uncertain. Germline trimming cut 4 bases from V and 5 bases from J; bases unmatched to any gene: 16. This CDR3 is built from 18 residues. For the CDR3, the DNA is TGTGCCAGAAGCAACGCGACAAACAGGGGGCGCCGGGATCAGCCCCAGCATTTT. Its protein is CARSNATNRGRRDQPQHF.

The genes are TRBV28 and TRBJ2-4, with D perhaps matching TRBD1 (5 bases). The CDR3 sequence is 16 residues long. The ends were cut back, 6 bases at V and 3 bases at J, with 18 bases in the middle. Germline CDR1 and CDR2: MDHEN and SYDVKM. DNA of the CDR3: TGTGCCAGCAGGGAAGCAGGGTCCCTGAGCAAAAACATTCAGTACTTC. It encodes CASREAGSLSKNIQYF.

The chain joins TRBV19 to TRBJ2-2; possibly TRBD2 for D (5 bases). Germline V CDR1 and CDR2: LNHDA, SQIVND (reference sequence). This CDR3 contains 14 residues. Trimming stripped 9 bases from V and 4 bases from J, with 15 bases between. The CDR3 sequence: CASHPRGSTGELFF. The CDR3 DNA reads as TGTGCCAGCCACCCCCGGGGTTCCACCGGGGAGCTGTTTTTT.